Sequencing of this T cell receptor beta chain was carried out in a study of response to subunit inactivated influenza vaccine. Study-level findings and limits: Authors suggested that a seasonal influenza vaccination recruits few new T cells each time.

Germline lookup yields CDR1 KGHDR and CDR2 SFDVKD. CDR3 size: 14 residues. V dropped 2 bases and J dropped 7 bases, with 11 bases sitting between them. Many counts were recorded for this clonotype. Its antigen is as yet unknown. TCRdb fed the RT-PCR reads into MiXCR, producing one record per CDR3 protein. The sample includes some 480,000 distinct CDR3 sequences, over 9.5% of them seen just once. The material sequenced was PBMCs from blood, taken about 40 days after vaccination. This chain joins TRBV24-1 and TRBJ2-1; D remains ambiguous. This TCR derives from a man aged 45-65 years who received an inactivated influenza vaccine. CDR3 nucleotide sequence: TGTGCCACCAGTGATTGGGGAAGGCGGAATGAGCAGTTCTTC. Translating gives CATSDWGRRNEQFF.